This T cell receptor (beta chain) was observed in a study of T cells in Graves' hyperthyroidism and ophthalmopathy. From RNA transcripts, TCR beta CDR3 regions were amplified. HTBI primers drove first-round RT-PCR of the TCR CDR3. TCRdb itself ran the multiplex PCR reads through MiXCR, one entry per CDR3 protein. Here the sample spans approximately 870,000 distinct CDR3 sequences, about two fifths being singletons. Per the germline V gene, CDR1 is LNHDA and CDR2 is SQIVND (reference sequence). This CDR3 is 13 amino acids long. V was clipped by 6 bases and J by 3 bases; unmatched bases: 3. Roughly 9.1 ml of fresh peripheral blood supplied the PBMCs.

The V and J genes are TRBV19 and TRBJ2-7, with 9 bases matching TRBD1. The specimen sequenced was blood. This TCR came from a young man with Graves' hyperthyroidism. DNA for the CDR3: TGTGCCAGTAGCGGGACAGGGAACTACGAGCAGTACTTC. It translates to CASSGTGNYEQYF.